The TCR beta chain under discussion was sequenced for a study of neurological immune-mediated disorders. Points from the study as a whole: Private repertoires in all groups were suggested by the absence of shared CDR3 amino acid sequences among expanded clones across subjects. The study found the most TCR clonal expansion in HTLV-1-associated myelopathy and the least in multiple sclerosis, below healthy controls.

V dropped 6 bases and J dropped 4; count of bases not matched to a gene: 5. The germline CDR1 and CDR2 sequences are DFQATT and SNEGSKA (reference sequence). The CDR3 is 13 amino acids. This clonotype has ten or more counts. Its antigen is not known. Unsorted libraries were prepared from 2 million PBMCs held at -80 C. Synthesis of cDNA was accomplished via 5'RACE employing 10-nucleotide random UMIs. Each CDR3 protein gets one entry after TCRdb re-called the 5' RACE reads with MiXCR. Counted here are around 50,000 distinct CDR3 sequences, over 15% occurring once; the ten biggest clones make up about 4.2%.

The sequencing sample was made of PBMCs. This chain connects TRBV20-1 to TRBJ1-2, with 10 bases identical to TRBD1. The TCR comes from a man between 60 and 75 years old in good health. CDR3 region: CSAAGQGGYGYTF. CDR3 coding DNA: TGCAGTGCGGCTGGACAGGGGGGCTATGGCTACACCTTC.